This T cell receptor beta chain was observed in a study of blood T cells in healthy people across ages. As regards this clonotype: The antigen remains unidentified. A much larger clone differs from this one at a single base, so this may be a read error.

Donors gave roughly 9.1 milliliters of peripheral blood apiece. PCR was performed a second time for roughly 7 to 12 cycles using a sample-barcoded 5' primer and a J-beta primer mix. Every cDNA was tagged by a template-switch adaptor with 12 random nucleotides. Each CDR3 protein gets one entry after TCRdb re-called the 5' RACE reads with MiXCR. The sample shows around 790,000 distinct CDR3 sequences, roughly 44% of them seen only once. The CDR3 has 12 residues. Germline CDR1 and CDR2: SGHTA and FQGNSA. Whole-study findings and limits: There were more naive CD4+ cells and higher diversity in long-lived donors than in aged donors. Estimates based on one million T cells were treated as lower bounds.

The genes are TRBV7-2 and TRBJ2-5; D remains ambiguous. Judging by the DNA end, TRBJ2-1 fits better; the J call may be wrong. This receptor was taken from a man aged 55 to 70 in good health. Input material: blood. The CDR3 loop is CASSTNQETQFF. Written as DNA, the CDR3 is TGTGCCAGCAGCACCAACCAAGAGACCCAGTTCTTC.